This entry lists 3 T cell receptor beta chains sequenced from one sample in a study of blood T cell repertoires in COVID-19. Measured with immunoSEQ multiplex PCR; TCRdb has only the in-frame clones, and not every one. The sample includes roughly 77,000 clones, 65% to 80% of them seen just once. Sequenced: peripheral blood. The receptors derive from a man in his sixties with active or convalescent COVID-19.

V is TRBV29-1 and J is TRBJ1-2; 10 nucleotides match TRBD1. The CDR3 totals 13 residues. The germline gives CDR1 SQVTM, CDR2 ANQGSEA. V trimming: 7 bases; J trimming: 4 bases; junction bases outside the gene matches: 6. CDR3 loop: CSAATGGFYGYTF. Here the CDR3 DNA reads TGCAGCGCCGCGACAGGGGGCTTCTATGGCTACACCTTC.

The CDR3 here is CASSFAGLAGGPSYNEQFF. The CDR3 region has the DNA TGTGCCAGCAGTTTTGCGGGACTAGCGGGGGGGCCGTCCTACAATGAGCAGTTCTTC. The V gene is TRBV28, the J gene TRBJ2-1, with 16 positions matching TRBD2. V dropped 3 bases and J dropped 1; count of bases not matched to a gene: 6. CDR1 and CDR2 from the germline V gene are MDHEN and SYDVKM. This CDR3 is built from 19 residues.

The gene calls are TRBV20-1 and TRBJ2-7; the D is unclear. V was shortened by 4 bases and J by 5 bases, with 6 bases between the two germline ends. Germline-derived CDR1 and CDR2 are DFQATT and SNEGSKA (reference sequence). The CDR3 sequence is 10 residues long. The CDR3 sequence is CSANDNEQYF. DNA of the CDR3: TGCAGTGCTAATGATAACGAGCAGTACTTC.